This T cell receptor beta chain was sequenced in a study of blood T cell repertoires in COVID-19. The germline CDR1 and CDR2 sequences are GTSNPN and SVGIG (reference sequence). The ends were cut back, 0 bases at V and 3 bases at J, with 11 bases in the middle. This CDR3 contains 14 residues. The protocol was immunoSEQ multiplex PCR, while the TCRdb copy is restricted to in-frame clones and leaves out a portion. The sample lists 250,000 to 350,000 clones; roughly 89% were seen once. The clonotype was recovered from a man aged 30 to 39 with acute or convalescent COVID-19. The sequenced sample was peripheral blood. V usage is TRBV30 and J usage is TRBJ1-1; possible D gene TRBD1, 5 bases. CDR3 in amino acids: CAWSVKGSYTEAFF. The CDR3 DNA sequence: TGTGCCTGGAGTGTCAAGGGGTCGTACACTGAAGCTTTCTTT.